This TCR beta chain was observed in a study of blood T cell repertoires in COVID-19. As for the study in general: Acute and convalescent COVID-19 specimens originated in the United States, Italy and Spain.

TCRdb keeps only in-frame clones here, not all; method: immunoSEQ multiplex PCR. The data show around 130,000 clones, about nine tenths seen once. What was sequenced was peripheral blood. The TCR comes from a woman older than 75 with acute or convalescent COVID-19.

CDR3 loop: CASSYGQGNTEAFF. DNA for the CDR3: TGTGCCAGCAGTTACGGACAGGGGAACACTGAAGCTTTCTTT. The V gene is TRBV6-2 or TRBV6-3, the J gene TRBJ1-1, with TRBD1 matching 8 bases. The CDR3 runs 14 residues. The V segment lost 2 bases and the J segment 1 base; nucleotides outside the gene matches: 0. CDR1 MNHEY and CDR2 SVGEGT come from the germline V gene.